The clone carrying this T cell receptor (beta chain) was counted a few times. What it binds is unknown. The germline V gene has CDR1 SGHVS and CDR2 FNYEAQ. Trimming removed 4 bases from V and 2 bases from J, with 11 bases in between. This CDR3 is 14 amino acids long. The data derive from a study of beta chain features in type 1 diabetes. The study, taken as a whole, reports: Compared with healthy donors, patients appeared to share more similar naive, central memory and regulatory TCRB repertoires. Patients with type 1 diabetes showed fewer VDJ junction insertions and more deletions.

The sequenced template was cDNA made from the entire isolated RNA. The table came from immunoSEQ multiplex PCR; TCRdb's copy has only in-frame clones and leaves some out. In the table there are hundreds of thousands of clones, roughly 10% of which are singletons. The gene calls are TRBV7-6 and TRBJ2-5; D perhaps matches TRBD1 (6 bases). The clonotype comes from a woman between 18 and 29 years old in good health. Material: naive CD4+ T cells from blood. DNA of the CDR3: TGTGCCAGCAGCTCCAACAGGGTTCAAGAGACCCAGTACTTC. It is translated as CASSSNRVQETQYF.